The T cell receptor beta chain described here comes from a study of breast tumors, draining lymph nodes, adjacent tissues. J was trimmed by 4 bases and V by 3 bases; bases with no gene match: 9. The CDR3 contains 16 residues. Germline CDR1 reads LNHNV; CDR2 reads YYDKDF (reference sequence). Axillary draining lymph nodes of breast cancer patients supplied the node samples. The table lists this clonotype with many counts. The antigen remains unidentified. Whole-study results and caveats: Tumor TCR diversity was below lymph nodes but above nontumor tissue.

TCRdb reprocessed the multiplex PCR reads with MiXCR, giving one entry per CDR3 protein. The sample records some 130,000 distinct CDR3 sequences, just under 20% being singletons. The V gene is TRBV15, the J gene TRBJ2-5; TRBD1 agrees at 9 bases. Material for sequencing was axillary lymph node tissue. The receptor comes from a female donor with breast cancer. Some clones in this sample may be carry-over from other donors' samples. The DNA for the CDR3 is TGTGCCACCAGCAGGGGAAGGGACAGGGCTGGAGAGACCCAGTACTTC. Protein: CATSRGRDRAGETQYF.